This T cell receptor (beta chain) was recovered during a study of T-cell reconstitution after alpha-beta-depleted transplantation in children. For this clonotype: What it binds is not known.

A TCRbeta library incorporating unique molecular identifiers was prepared. TCRdb ran MiXCR on the PCR reads and lists one entry per CDR3 protein. The table has 450,000 to 550,000 distinct CDR3 sequences, over 9.5% seen once. Study results and caveats: T-cell counts and diversity were attributed mostly to newly produced T cells one year after transplant.

Per germline, CDR1 SGDLS and CDR2 YYNGEE. This CDR3 region has 16 residues. V was pared by 0 bases and J by 0 bases, with 3 bases of the junction left unmatched. The gene calls are TRBV9 and TRBJ2-3; 8 nucleotides line up with TRBD2. Sample: PBMCs, mostly from graft donor cells, taken 180 days after TCRalphabeta/CD19-depleted stem cell transplant. The clonotype comes from a female patient aged 2-15 years who had a stem cell transplant for aplastic anemia, so the T cells may come from the graft donor. The CDR3 region is CASSVVPSGSTDTQYF. CDR3 DNA sequence: TGTGCCAGCAGCGTAGTACCTAGCGGGAGCACAGATACGCAGTATTTT.